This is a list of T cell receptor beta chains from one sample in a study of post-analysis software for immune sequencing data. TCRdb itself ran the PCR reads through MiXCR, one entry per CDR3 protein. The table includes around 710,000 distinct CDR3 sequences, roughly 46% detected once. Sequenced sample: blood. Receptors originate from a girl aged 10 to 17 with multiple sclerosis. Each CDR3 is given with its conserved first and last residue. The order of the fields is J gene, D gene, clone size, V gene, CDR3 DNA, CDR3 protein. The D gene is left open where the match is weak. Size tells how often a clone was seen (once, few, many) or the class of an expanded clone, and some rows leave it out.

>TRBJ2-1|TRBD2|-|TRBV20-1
TGCAGTGCCACCGCAGGCGGGAGCACGAATGAGCAGTTCTTC
CSATAGGSTNEQFF
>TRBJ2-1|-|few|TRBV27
TGTGCCAGCAGTCCCAATTCCGGGGATGAGCAGTTCTTC
CASSPNSGDEQFF
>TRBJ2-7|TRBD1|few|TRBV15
TGTGCCACCAGCATAGAGACAGGGGAATCCTACGAGCAGTACTTC
CATSIETGESYEQYF
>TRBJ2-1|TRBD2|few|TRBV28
TGTGCCAGCAGTCCTGGGACTAGGAGGGTCAATGAGCAGTTCTTC
CASSPGTRRVNEQFF
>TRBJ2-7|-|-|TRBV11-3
TGTGCCAGCAGCTTAGGGCATGACAGTCCCTCCTACGAGCAGTACTTC
CASSLGHDSPSYEQYF
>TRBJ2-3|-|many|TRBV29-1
TGCAGCGTTGAAGCGGGAGATCCCACCAGCACAGATACGCAGTATTTT
CSVEAGDPTSTDTQYF
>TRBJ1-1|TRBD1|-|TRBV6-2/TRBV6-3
TGTGCCAGCAGCTCTCAGGGGGACAACACTGAAGCTTTCTTT
CASSSQGDNTEAFF
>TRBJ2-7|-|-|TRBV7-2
TGTGCCAGCAGCCACGGGCCATCCGAGCAGTACTTC
CASSHGPSEQYF
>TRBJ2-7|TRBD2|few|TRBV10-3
TGTGCCATCAGTGAGTTTAGCGGGACCTCCTACGAGCAGTACTTC
CAISEFSGTSYEQYF
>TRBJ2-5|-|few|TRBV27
TGTGCCACCGCCTCGGACAGTTCGGAGACCCAGTACTTC
CATASDSSETQYF
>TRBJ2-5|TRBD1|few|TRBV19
TGTGCCAGTAGTTCTACACCGACAGGGAAAGAGACCCAGTACTTC
CASSSTPTGKETQYF
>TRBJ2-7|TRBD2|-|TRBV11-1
TGTGCCAGCAGCCCGATCGGGGAGGGAGAGGACGAGCAGTACTTC
CASSPIGEGEDEQYF
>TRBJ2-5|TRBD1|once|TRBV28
TGTGCCAGCAGGAGTTACCGGGACAGTGAAGAGACCCAGTACTTC
CASRSYRDSEETQYF
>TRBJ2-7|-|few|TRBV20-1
TGCAGTGCTAGTAGCTCCGCATCCTACGAGCAGTACTTC
CSASSSASYEQYF
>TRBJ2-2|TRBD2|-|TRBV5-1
TGCGCCAGCAGCTTACTAGCGGGAGCGGACACCGGGGAGCTGTTTTTT
CASSLLAGADTGELFF
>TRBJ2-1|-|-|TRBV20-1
TGCAGTGCTAGAGTGCCCGGGGAGCAGTTCTTC
CSARVPGEQFF
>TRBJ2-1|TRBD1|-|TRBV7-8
TGTGCCAGCAGACCTGGGACAGGGTACTTCAATGAGCAGTTCTTC
CASRPGTGYFNEQFF
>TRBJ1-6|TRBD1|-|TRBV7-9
TGTGCCAGCAGAGGGACAGATCGATCACCCCTCCACTTT
CASRGTDRSPLHF
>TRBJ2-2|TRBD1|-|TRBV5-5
TGTGCCAGCAGCTTAGCCGCGACAGGGCGGACCGGGGAGCTGTTTTTT
CASSLAATGRTGELFF
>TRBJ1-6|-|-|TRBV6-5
TGTGCCAGCAGTTACGTCTCGGGACCCCACCCGGGTTCACCCCTCCACTTT
CASSYVSGPHPGSPLHF
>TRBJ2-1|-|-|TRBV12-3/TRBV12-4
TGTGCCAGCAGTTTAGTGGAGGACTTCCCGCAGTTCTTC
CASSLVEDFPQFF
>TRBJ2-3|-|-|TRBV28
TGTGCCAGCAGTTTAGGGGGAGCTGGTAGAGATACGCAGTATTTT
CASSLGGAGRDTQYF
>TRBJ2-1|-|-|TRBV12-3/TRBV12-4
TGTGCCAGCAGTTTAGCGCGTTCCGCGGGACCGACGTACAATGAGCAGTTCTTC
CASSLARSAGPTYNEQFF
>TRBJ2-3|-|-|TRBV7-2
TGTGCCAGCAGCTTAGCGGGAGCTATGGGTACGCAGTATTTT
CASSLAGAMGTQYF
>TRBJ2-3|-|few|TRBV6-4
TGTGCCAGCAGTGATAGCGCCGCCGGCACAGATACGCAGTATTTT
CASSDSAAGTDTQYF
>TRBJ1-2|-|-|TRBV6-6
TGTGCCAGCACACGGGGAACCCCGGCTGGCTACACCTTC
CASTRGTPAGYTF
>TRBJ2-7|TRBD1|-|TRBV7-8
TGTGCCAGCAGCCCGCTTGGGACAGGGGGGTACGAGCAGTACTTC
CASSPLGTGGYEQYF
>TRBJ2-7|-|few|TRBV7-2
TGTGCCAGCAGCCCCGGGGCAGCCGTCTACGAGCAGTACTTC
CASSPGAAVYEQYF
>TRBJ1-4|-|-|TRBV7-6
TGTGCCAGCAGCCCCGGGGGACGGCTGAGGGAAAAACTGTTTTTT
CASSPGGRLREKLFF
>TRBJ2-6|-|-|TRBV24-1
TGTGCCACCAGTCCGACAGATTTCTCTGGGGCCAACGTCCTGACTTTC
CATSPTDFSGANVLTF
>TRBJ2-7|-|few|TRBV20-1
TGCAGTGCTAGAGATCCCGGAGGGCGCTCCTACGAGCAGTACTTC
CSARDPGGRSYEQYF
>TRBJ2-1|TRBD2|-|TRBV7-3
TGTGCCAGCAGCTTAGGGGCAGCGGGGCCCTCCTACAATGAGCAGTTCTTC
CASSLGAAGPSYNEQFF
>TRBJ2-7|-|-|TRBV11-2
TGTGTCAGCAGCTTATTTACCGACCATACCTACGAGCAGTACTTC
CVSSLFTDHTYEQYF
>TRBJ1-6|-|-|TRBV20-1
TGCAGTGCTAGTATCCGGAGCTCCTATAATTCACCCCTCCACTTT
CSASIRSSYNSPLHF
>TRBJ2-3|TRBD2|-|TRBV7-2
TGTGCCAGCAGCTTGACTAGCGGCCCTGGGGATACGCAGTATTTT
CASSLTSGPGDTQYF
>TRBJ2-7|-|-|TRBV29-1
TGCAGCGCCGAGGGGGGGGCTGTCGACGAGCAGTACTTC
CSAEGGAVDEQYF
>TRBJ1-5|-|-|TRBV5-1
TGCGCCAGCAGCTTGACGGGGGAGGGGGGCAATCAGCCCCAGCATTTT
CASSLTGEGGNQPQHF
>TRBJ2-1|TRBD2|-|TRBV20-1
TGCAGTGCTAGACTAGCGGGAGGCTACGATGAGCAGTTCTTC
CSARLAGGYDEQFF
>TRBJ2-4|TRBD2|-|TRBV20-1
TGCAGTGCCCCCGTGATAGCGGGATCCCCAGGGCAGTACTTC
CSAPVIAGSPGQYF
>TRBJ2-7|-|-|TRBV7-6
TGTGCCAGCAGCTTAGCGACAGGAAAAATTTCCTACGAGCAGTACTTC
CASSLATGKISYEQYF
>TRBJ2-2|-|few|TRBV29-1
TGCAGCGCGGGCACGGGGGTCACCGGGGAGCTGTTTTTT
CSAGTGVTGELFF